The 12 T cell receptor beta chains below were found in one sample sequenced in a study of T cell responses to AZD1222 COVID-19 vaccine (dated by TCRdb to about 2021). The time point label of this sample denotes: baseline before first vaccination. Libraries were built with the immunoSEQ multiplex PCR assay. Entries here come from immuneACCESS through TCRdb and include only in-frame sequences with V and J called. Some clones fail to appear in such tables; in the studies checked, an unresolved V gene covers under half of the shortfall, and the cause of the remainder is unknown. This sample gives fewer than 150,000 clones in total; about 94% of them show up just once. The ten largest clones add up to about 1% of the sample. The sequencing used peripheral blood, collected on day 0 of AZD1222 vaccination. The receptors originated from an adult in good health.

CDR3 residues: CASSGNDQGSLGYGYTF. The CDR3, as DNA: TGTGCCAGCAGTGGGAACGATCAGGGGTCATTAGGCTATGGCTACACCTTC. V usage is TRBV5-6 and J usage is TRBJ1-2, with D maybe TRBD1 (6 bases). This CDR3 spans 17 amino acids. V was clipped by 5 bases and J by 4 bases, with 24 bases between them. The V gene's germline CDR1 is SGHDT and CDR2 YYEEEE.

V usage is TRBV6-5 and J usage is TRBJ2-7; 9 nucleotides match TRBD1. Trimming cost V 4 bases and J 3 bases; bases outside gene matches: 4. Germline V lookup: CDR1 MNHEY, CDR2 SVGAGI. The CDR3 runs 14 residues. The CDR3 loop reads CASSLDRGGYEQYF. For the CDR3, the DNA is TGTGCCAGCAGTTTAGACAGGGGGGGCTACGAGCAGTACTTC.

This clone occurred once. The chain uses TRBV7-2 and TRBJ1-2; D gene uncertain. Trimming removed 5 bases from V and 4 bases from J, with 17 bases in between. CDR3 size: 15 residues. CDR1 and CDR2 from the germline V gene are SGHTA and FQGNSA. In DNA form, the CDR3 reads TGTGCCAGCAGCCCCCCGGATCGTATCTTCTATGGCTACACCTTC. The encoded protein is CASSPPDRIFYGYTF. The full variable domain, its missing parts supplied by reference TRBV7-2 and TRBJ1-2, is GAGVSQSPSNKVTEKGKDVELRCDPISGHTALYWYRQSLGQGLEFLIYFQGNSAPDKSGLPSDRFSAERTGGSVSTLTIQRTQQEDSAVYLCASSPPDRIFYGYTFGSGTRLTVV.

V and J are TRBV2 and TRBJ2-3; 9 positions match TRBD1. Germline V CDR1 and CDR2: SNHLY, FYNNEI. The ends lost 9 bases at V and 4 bases at J; junction bases unmatched: 5. CDR3 size: 13 residues. The CDR3 DNA follows: TGTGCCAGGGGACAGGGTTCACCAGATACGCAGTATTTT. Translation gives CARGQGSPDTQYF.

The rearrangement links TRBV28 to TRBJ1-1; D might be TRBD1 (6 bases). Trimming shortened V by 4 bases and J by 2 bases, and 11 bases separated the two germline ends. The germline V gene encodes CDR1 MDHEN and CDR2 SYDVKM. The CDR3 is 14 residues long. The CDR3 is CASSSRGYNTEAFF. CDR3 bases: TGTGCCAGCAGTTCCAGGGGTTATAACACTGAAGCTTTCTTT.

The gene calls are TRBV6-1 and TRBJ2-3; 14 bases are shared with TRBD2. Looked up from germline, CDR1 is MNHNS and CDR2 is SASEGT. After removal of 1 base from V and 2 bases from J, the junction contained 8 bases not matched to a gene. CDR3 length: 19 residues. CDR3 coding DNA: TGTGCCAGCAGTGAAGGTCCGGGACTAGCGGGGGCCCTCACAGATACGCAGTATTTT. Encoded protein: CASSEGPGLAGALTDTQYF.

This sequence joins TRBV5-4 and TRBJ2-5; 14 bases fit TRBD2. The CDR3 extends over 17 amino acids. V shed 0 bases and J 0 bases; nucleotides not matched to a gene: 1. Germline loops: CDR1 SGHNT, CDR2 YYREEE (reference sequence). CDR3 sequence (DNA): TGTGCCAGCAGCTTGGGACTAGCGGGGGGGGACCAAGAGACCCAGTACTTC. It translates to CASSLGLAGGDQETQYF.

The chain couples TRBV7-9 to TRBJ2-7; a weak D match, TRBD1 (6 bases). Per germline, CDR1 SEHNR and CDR2 FQNEAQ (reference sequence). The germline V and J ends were trimmed by 5 bases and 3 bases, with 14 bases remaining between them. The CDR3 sequence is 14 residues long. CDR3 protein: CASSAPQGFYEQYF. In DNA form, the CDR3 reads TGTGCCAGCAGCGCACCACAGGGTTTCTACGAGCAGTACTTC.

This clone has just one count. The V call is TRBV7-8, the J call TRBJ2-3, with 7 bases aligning to TRBD2. The junction had 10 bases not matched to a gene; V was cut back by 0 bases and J by 4 bases. The V gene's germline CDR1 is SGHVS and CDR2 FQNEAQ. This CDR3 has 17 amino acids. For the CDR3, the DNA is TGTGCCAGCAGCTTAGCGATTGCGGGGGTGTCGCCAGATACGCAGTATTTT. It is translated as CASSLAIAGVSPDTQYF.

V gene TRBV11-2 combines with J gene TRBJ1-2; D is unclear. Germline values: CDR1 SGHAT, CDR2 FQNNGV. Trimming cost V 4 bases and J 5 bases, with 17 bases left between them. This CDR3 is 15 amino acids long. CDR3 sequence: CASSSSLLTDYGYTF. Here the CDR3 DNA reads TGTGCCAGCAGCTCATCGCTTTTGACGGATTATGGCTACACCTTC.

The rearrangement uses TRBV7-8 and TRBJ2-2, with 8 bases that match TRBD1. Germline V gives CDR1 SGHVS, CDR2 FQNEAQ. The CDR3 has 15 amino acids. The V gene end was trimmed by 4 bases and the J gene end by 3 bases; junction bases not matched to a gene: 4. CDR3 bases: TGTGCCAGCAGCTGGACAGGGACATACACCGGGGAGCTGTTTTTT. It translates to CASSWTGTYTGELFF.

This chain connects TRBV27 to TRBJ1-1; D ambiguous. Germline CDR1 MNHEY, CDR2 SMNVEV (reference sequence). With 2 bases removed from V and 6 bases from J, the gap between germline ends came to 13 bases. CDR3 length: 14 amino acids. CDR3 in amino acids: CASSLKGGGPEAFF. The CDR3 region has the DNA TGTGCCAGCAGTTTAAAGGGCGGTGGACCTGAAGCTTTCTTT.